The clone carrying this T cell receptor beta chain was found many times. No antigen is known for it. The data are from a study of T cells after yellow fever vaccination. Across the whole study: Each low-cell-number fraction was prepared by means of SMART-Seq v4 Ultra Low Input. Study-level findings and limits: The booster saw the reappearance of most primary-vaccination clones (about 95% CD4, 80% to 90% CD8).

Per the germline V gene, CDR1 is LGHDT and CDR2 is YNNKEL (reference sequence). The CDR3 is 15 amino acids. V lost 0 bases and J 0 bases, leaving 6 bases between the germline ends. It was through 5'RACE template switching that TCR cDNA was made, with a universal primer site and UMIs added. TCRdb processed the 5' RACE reads anew with MiXCR; each CDR3 protein has one entry. The sample records about 300,000 distinct CDR3 sequences, 6.5% to 8.5% being singletons. The receptor's source is a man aged 18 to 30 who received the YFV17D yellow fever vaccine. V and J are TRBV3-1 and TRBJ2-1; perhaps D is TRBD1 or TRBD2 (5 bases each). The sequences come from PBMCs, collected about 41 days after the first yellow fever vaccination. The CDR3 loop is CASSQDGGSYNEQFF. In DNA form, the CDR3 reads TGTGCCAGCAGCCAAGATGGGGGCTCCTACAATGAGCAGTTCTTC.